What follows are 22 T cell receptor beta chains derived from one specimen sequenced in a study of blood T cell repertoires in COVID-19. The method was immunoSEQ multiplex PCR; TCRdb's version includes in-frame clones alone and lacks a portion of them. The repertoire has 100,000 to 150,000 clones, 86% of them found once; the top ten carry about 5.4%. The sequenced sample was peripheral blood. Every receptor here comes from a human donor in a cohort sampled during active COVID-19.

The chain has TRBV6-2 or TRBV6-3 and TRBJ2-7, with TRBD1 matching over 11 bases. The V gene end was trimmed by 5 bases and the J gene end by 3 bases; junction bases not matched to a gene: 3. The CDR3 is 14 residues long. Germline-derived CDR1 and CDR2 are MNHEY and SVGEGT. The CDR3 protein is CASSRTGGRYEQYF. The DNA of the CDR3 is TGTGCCAGCAGTCGGACAGGGGGCCGCTACGAGCAGTACTTC.

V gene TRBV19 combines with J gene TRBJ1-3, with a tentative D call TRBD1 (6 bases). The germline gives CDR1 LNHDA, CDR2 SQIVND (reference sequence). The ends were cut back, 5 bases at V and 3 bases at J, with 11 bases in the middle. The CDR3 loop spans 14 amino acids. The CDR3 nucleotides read TGTGCCAGTAGTGAGGGGGTCTTTGGAAACACCATATATTTT. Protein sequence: CASSEGVFGNTIYF. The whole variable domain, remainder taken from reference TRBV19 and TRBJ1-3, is DGGITQSPKYLFRKEGQNVTLSCEQNLNHDAMYWYRQDPGQGLRLIYYSQIVNDFQKGDIAEGYSVSREKKESFPLTVTSAQKNPTAFYLCASSEGVFGNTIYFGEGSWLTVV.

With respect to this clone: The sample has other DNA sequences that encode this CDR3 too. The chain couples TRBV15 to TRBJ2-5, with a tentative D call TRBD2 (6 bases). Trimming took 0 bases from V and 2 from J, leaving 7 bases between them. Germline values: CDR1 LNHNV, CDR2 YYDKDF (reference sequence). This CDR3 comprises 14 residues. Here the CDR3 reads CATSRDRGQETQYF. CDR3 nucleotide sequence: TGTGCCACCAGCAGAGATCGGGGGCAAGAGACCCAGTACTTC.

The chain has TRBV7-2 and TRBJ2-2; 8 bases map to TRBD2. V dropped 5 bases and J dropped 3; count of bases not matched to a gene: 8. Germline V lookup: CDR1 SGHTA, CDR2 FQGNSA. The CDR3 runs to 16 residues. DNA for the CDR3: TGTGCCAGCAGCCCTTCACTAGCGGTCTACACCGGGGAGCTGTTTTTT. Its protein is CASSPSLAVYTGELFF.

The CDR3 here is CASHLQGGPYEQYF. The CDR3 DNA sequence: TGTGCCAGCCACCTTCAAGGGGGACCCTACGAGCAGTACTTC. The gene calls are TRBV11-2 and TRBJ2-7; tentatively, D is TRBD1 (6 bases). The CDR3 is 14 residues long. V dropped 8 bases and J dropped 2 bases, with 16 bases sitting between them. Germline V lookup: CDR1 SGHAT, CDR2 FQNNGV.

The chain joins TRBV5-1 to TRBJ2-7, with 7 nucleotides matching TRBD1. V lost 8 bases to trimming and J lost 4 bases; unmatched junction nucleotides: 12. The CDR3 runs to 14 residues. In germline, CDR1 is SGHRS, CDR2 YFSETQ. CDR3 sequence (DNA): TGCGCCAGTGCCCTAACAGGGGATTGGTACGAGCAGTACTTC. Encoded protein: CASALTGDWYEQYF.

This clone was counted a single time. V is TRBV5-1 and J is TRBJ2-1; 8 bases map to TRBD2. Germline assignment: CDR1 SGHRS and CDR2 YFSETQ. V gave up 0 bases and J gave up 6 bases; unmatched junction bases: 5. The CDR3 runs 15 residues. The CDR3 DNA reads TGCGCCAGCAGCTTGGGAAGCGGGAGTAGCAATGAGCAGTTCTTC. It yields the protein CASSLGSGSSNEQFF.

The CDR3 DNA reads as TGTGCCAGCAGCAGGGGCCCCTACGAGCAGTACTTC. Its translation: CASSRGPYEQYF. The chain links TRBV28 to TRBJ2-7; perhaps TRBD1 as D (6 bases). Trimming removed 6 bases at V and 2 bases at J, with 8 bases between. Germline V gene lookup returns CDR1 MDHEN and CDR2 SYDVKM. This CDR3 comprises 12 residues.

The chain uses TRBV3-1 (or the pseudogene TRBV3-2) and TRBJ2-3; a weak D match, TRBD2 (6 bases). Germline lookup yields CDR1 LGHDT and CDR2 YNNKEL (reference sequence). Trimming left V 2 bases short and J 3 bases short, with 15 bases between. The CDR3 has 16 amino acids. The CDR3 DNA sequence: TGTGCCAGCAGCCAAAGGCAGGGAGGTAGAACAGATACGCAGTATTTT. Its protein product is CASSQRQGGRTDTQYF.

The DNA of the CDR3 is TGCGCCAGCAGCTTGGCGGTCCCGCCAGATACGCAGTATTTT. Translated, it gives CASSLAVPPDTQYF. The chain uses TRBV5-1 and TRBJ2-3; D is unclear. Trimming left V 0 bases short and J 4 bases short, with 9 bases between. From germline, CDR1 is SGHRS and CDR2 YFSETQ. CDR3 length equals 14 residues.

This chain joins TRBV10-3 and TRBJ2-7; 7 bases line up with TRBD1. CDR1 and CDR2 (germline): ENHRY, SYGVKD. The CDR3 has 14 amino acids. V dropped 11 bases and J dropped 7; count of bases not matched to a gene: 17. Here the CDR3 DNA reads TGTGCCTCGGGATCCGGGACAGCCACTGCGGAGCAGTACTTC. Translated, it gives CASGSGTATAEQYF.

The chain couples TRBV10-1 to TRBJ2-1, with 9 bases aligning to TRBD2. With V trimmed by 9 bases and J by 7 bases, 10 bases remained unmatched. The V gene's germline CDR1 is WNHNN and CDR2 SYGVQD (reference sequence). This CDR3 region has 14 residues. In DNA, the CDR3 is TGCGCCAGTGCGGGTAGCGGGAGTATTAATGAGCAGTTCTTC. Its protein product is CASAGSGSINEQFF.

The chain's CDR3 is CASSPTPTSNTEAFF. CDR3 bases: TGCGCCAGCAGCCCTACCCCGACATCGAACACTGAAGCTTTCTTT. V and J are TRBV5-1 and TRBJ1-1; D ambiguous. Looked up from germline, CDR1 is SGHRS and CDR2 is YFSETQ. The ends were cut back, 4 bases at V and 1 base at J, with 14 bases in the middle. The CDR3 totals 15 residues.

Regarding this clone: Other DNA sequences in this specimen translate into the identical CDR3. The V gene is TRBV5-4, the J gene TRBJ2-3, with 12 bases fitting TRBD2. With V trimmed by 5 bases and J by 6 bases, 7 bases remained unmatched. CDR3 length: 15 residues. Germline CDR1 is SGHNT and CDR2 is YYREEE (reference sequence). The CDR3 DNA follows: TGTGCCAGCAGTCCGCGACTAGCGGGAGTTGATACGCAGTATTTT. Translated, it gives CASSPRLAGVDTQYF.

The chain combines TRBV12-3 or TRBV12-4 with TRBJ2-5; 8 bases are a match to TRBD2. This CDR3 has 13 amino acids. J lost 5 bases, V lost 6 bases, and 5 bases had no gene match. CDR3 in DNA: TGTGCCAGCAGGGAAGCGGGAGTGGAGACCCAGTACTTC. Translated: CASREAGVETQYF.

The CDR3 protein is CASSVGGIYGYTF. The CDR3 region has the DNA TGTGCCAGCAGCGTAGGAGGGATCTATGGCTACACCTTC. The chain couples TRBV9 to TRBJ1-2, with D hard to call. The CDR3 extends over 13 amino acids. Germline CDR1 SGDLS, CDR2 YYNGEE. Trimming removed 0 bases from V and 4 bases from J, with 7 bases in between.

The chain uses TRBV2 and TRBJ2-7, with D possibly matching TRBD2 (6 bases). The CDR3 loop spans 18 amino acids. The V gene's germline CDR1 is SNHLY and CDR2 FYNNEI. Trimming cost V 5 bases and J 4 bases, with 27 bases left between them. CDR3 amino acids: CASSWNTFRLGMDYEQYF. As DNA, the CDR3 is TGTGCCAGCAGTTGGAACACGTTTCGACTAGGTATGGATTACGAGCAGTACTTC.

The CDR3 region is CASSPPGGPEQFF. The CDR3 nucleotides read TGTGCCAGCTCACCACCAGGGGGCCCCGAGCAGTTCTTC. The chain employs TRBV18 and TRBJ2-1; the match to TRBD1 covers 7 bases. After removal of 0 bases from V and 10 bases from J, the junction contained 3 bases not matched to a gene. The CDR3 loop spans 13 amino acids. Germline V gene lookup returns CDR1 KGHSH and CDR2 LQKENI.

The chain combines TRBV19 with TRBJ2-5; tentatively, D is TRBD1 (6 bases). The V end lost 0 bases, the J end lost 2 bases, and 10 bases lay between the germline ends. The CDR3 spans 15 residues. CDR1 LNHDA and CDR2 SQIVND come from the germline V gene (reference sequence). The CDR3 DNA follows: TGTGCCAGTAGTATAGATCAGGGGACACAAGAGACCCAGTACTTC. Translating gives CASSIDQGTQETQYF.

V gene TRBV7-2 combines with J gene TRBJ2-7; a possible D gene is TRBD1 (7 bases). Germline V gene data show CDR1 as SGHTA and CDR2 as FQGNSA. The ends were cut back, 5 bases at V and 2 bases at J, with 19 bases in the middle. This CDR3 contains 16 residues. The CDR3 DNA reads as TGTGCCAGCAGCCGCAGGGGGGCAGGGGTGACCTACGAGCAGTACTTC. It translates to CASSRRGAGVTYEQYF.

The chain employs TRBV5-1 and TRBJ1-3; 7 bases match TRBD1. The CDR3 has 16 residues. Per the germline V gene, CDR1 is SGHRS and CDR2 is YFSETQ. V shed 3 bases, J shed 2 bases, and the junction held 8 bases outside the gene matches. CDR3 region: CASSSGGGLAGNTIYF. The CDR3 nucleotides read TGCGCCAGCAGCTCTGGAGGGGGCCTGGCTGGAAACACCATATATTTT.

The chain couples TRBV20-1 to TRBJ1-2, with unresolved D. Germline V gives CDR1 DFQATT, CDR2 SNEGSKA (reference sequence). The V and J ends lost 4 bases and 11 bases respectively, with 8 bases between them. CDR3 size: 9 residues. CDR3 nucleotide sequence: TGCAGTGCTACAACGAGGTACACCTTC. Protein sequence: CSATTRYTF.